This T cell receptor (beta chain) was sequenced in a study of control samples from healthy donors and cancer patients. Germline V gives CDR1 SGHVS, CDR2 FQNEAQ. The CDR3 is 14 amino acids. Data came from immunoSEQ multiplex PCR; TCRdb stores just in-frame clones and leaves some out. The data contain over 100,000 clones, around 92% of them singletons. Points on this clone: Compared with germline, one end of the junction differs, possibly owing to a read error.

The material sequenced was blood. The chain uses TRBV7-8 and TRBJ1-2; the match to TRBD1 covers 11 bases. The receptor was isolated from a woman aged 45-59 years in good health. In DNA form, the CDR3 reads TGTGCCGGCAGCACAACCGGGACAGGGGGTGGCTACACCTTC. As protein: CAGSTTGTGGGYTF.